This TCR beta chain originates from a study of PD-L1 blockade in urothelial cancer. Study details: Blood was evaluated 3 weeks (second dose) and 6 weeks after therapy began.

V shed 1 base and J 3 bases; nucleotides not matched to a gene: 4. From germline, CDR1 is SGHVS and CDR2 FNYEAQ. This CDR3 spans 16 amino acids. Time point given: peripheral blood 6 weeks after treatment start. TCRdb keeps only in-frame clones here, not all; method: immunoSEQ multiplex PCR. The repertoire consists of 30,000 or so clones, with 70% to 90% occurring once and the leading ten covering more than 6.5%. The sequencing used PBMCs, collected around atezolizumab (anti-PD-L1) treatment. The chain has TRBV7-6 and TRBJ2-1, with 9 bases identical to TRBD1. This clonotype was obtained from an elderly man with urothelial cancer. CDR3: CASSLEGDRDYNEQFF. In nucleotides, the CDR3 is TGTGCCAGCAGCTTAGAGGGGGACAGGGACTACAATGAGCAGTTCTTC.